Listed below are T cell receptor beta chains from one sample, sequenced in a study of cytomegalovirus exposure and HLA in healthy donors. Only in-frame clones appear in the TCRdb table, and some are missing; sequencing was by immunoSEQ multiplex PCR. The sample lists approximately 140,000 clones, around 78% occurring once. The sample comprised PBMCs. The receptors originated from a male donor in good health and CMV-seronegative. The CDR3 runs from the conserved cysteine through the conserved F or W.

TRBV27 | 15 | CASRPPFDRFEPQHF
TRBV13 | 14 | CASRRRQIYNEQFF
TRBV7-2 | 13 | CASSYSGGKEQYF
TRBV27 | 14 | CASSVTDRLTEAFF
TRBV10-3 | 13 | CAISEQGSYGYTF
TRBV5-1 | 16 | CASSYYPGSSYNEQFF
TRBV7-2 | 15 | CASSLVGTDPYEQYF
TRBV7-6 | 14 | CASSTHRPSREAFF
TRBV7-9 | 17 | CSSSSQLGVSSYNEQFF
TRBV18 | 15 | CASSPGLAGVDEQFF
TRBV18 | 13 | CASLQGQGRGYPF
TRBV27 | 16 | CASSPIGTGGSDTQYF
TRBV7-2 | 19 | CASSFVAGGASLNSYEQYF
TRBV29-1 | 15 | CSVEKAGAGGYGYTF
TRBV5-1 | 15 | CASSVGQNLGETQYF
TRBV7-6 | 15 | CASSQNLRVEETQYF